A selection of T cell receptor beta chains follows, all from one sample in a study. TCRdb processed the RT-PCR reads anew with MiXCR; each CDR3 protein has one entry. The sample includes about 680,000 distinct CDR3 sequences, over 12% of them seen just once. Sample: memory CD4+ T cells from blood. The receptors here all came from a female donor in good health, serving as a healthy control. Both conserved end residues are trimmed from each CDR3. The order of the fields is V gene, clone size, J gene, CDR3 protein. Some rows have no size entry. The others give once, few or many, or a class for an expanded clone.

TRBV7-8,.,TRBJ1-3,ASSLGTPQSGNTIY
TRBV4-2,many,TRBJ1-6,ASSQTGGQDSPLH
TRBV9,few,TRBJ2-2,ASSVDPLNTGELF
TRBV10-3,.,TRBJ1-2,AISIEGQRYGYT
TRBV7-7,few,TRBJ2-1,ASSRDLGGQQQF
TRBV10-2,few,TRBJ1-2,ASSEPTVNYGYT
TRBV5-5,many,TRBJ2-2,ASSPRTGSNTGELF
TRBV9,few,TRBJ2-2,ASSVNPGSITGELF
TRBV20-1,.,TRBJ1-2,SAPRGPYGYT
TRBV7-3,.,TRBJ1-5,ASSLGGRGQPQH
TRBV7-3,many,TRBJ2-5,ASSRGRGFGETQY
TRBV20-1,few,TRBJ1-6,SAKTGVNSPLH
TRBV5-1,.,TRBJ2-5,ASSIGGGGETQY
TRBV4-3,many,TRBJ2-1,ASSQRLYNEQF
TRBV7-6,.,TRBJ1-3,ASSFGNKGNTIY
TRBV15,many,TRBJ1-1,ATSRARTGATEAF
TRBV7-2,many,TRBJ1-1,ASSLVTEAF
TRBV6-1,many,TRBJ1-1,ASRIDSFNTEAF
TRBV6-1,few,TRBJ1-1,ASKDDIYTEAF
TRBV29-1,.,TRBJ1-1,SVEGLLGGRDTEAF
TRBV7-2,few,TRBJ1-2,ASSFRGVPDNGYT
TRBV11-2,.,TRBJ1-3,ASSPFQGSGNTIY
TRBV5-1,.,TRBJ2-7,ASSLNNRDRASSYEQY
TRBV3-1,few,TRBJ2-1,ASSHGSGIRF
TRBV20-1,once,TRBJ2-1,SAYNLAGGNNEQF
TRBV20-1,many,TRBJ2-5,SLSWTTQETQY
TRBV20-1,many,TRBJ2-1,SARVPGRTYNEQF